The 4 T cell receptor beta chains below all came from one sample that was sequenced in a study of blood T cells in healthy people across ages. Primers used in a second PCR of about 6 to 11 cycles were a sample-barcoded 5' primer and a J-beta primer mix. A single record per CDR3 protein comes from TCRdb applying MiXCR to the 5' RACE reads. Among 1.6 million or so distinct CDR3 sequences listed, roughly 32% were seen once. The sequenced sample consisted of blood. These receptors all come from a woman in her twenties or thirties in good health.

This clonotype has a handful of counts. The rearrangement uses TRBV20-1 and TRBJ2-1; 8 bases map to TRBD2. This CDR3 spans 14 amino acids. The V gene's germline CDR1 is DFQATT and CDR2 SNEGSKA (reference sequence). Here the CDR3 DNA reads TGCAGCCAACTAGCGGCCAATTCCTACAATGAGCAGTTCTTC. Its protein is CSQLAANSYNEQFF.

This clonotype was counted at least ten times. The chain joins TRBV10-3 to TRBJ2-1; D gene ambiguous. Germline loops: CDR1 ENHRY, CDR2 SYGVKD. The CDR3 length is 13 residues. Trimming shortened V by 8 bases and J by 5 bases, and 13 bases separated the two germline ends. CDR3 sequence (DNA): TGTGCCATCGGCCTCGTTTCGGACAATGAGCAGTTCTTC. It codes for CAIGLVSDNEQFF.

The chain carries TRBV10-3 and TRBJ2-1, with D possibly matching TRBD1 (5 bases). The CDR3 extends over 16 amino acids. Germline assignment: CDR1 ENHRY and CDR2 SYGVKD. Trimming removed 0 bases at V and 7 bases at J, with 16 bases between. The DNA for the CDR3 is TGTGCCATCAGTGAGTCGAGGCAGGGTCCGAAGAATGAGCAGTTCTTC. This gives the protein CAISESRQGPKNEQFF.

The chain couples TRBV30 to TRBJ1-2; weak D call: TRBD1 (5 bases). Per the germline V gene, CDR1 is GTSNPN and CDR2 is SVGIG (reference sequence). The ends were cut back, 4 bases at V and 7 bases at J, with 13 bases in the middle. The CDR3 is 12 amino acids. The CDR3 nucleotides read TGTGCCTGGAATCAGGGTAGATTTGGCTACACCTTC. Its translation: CAWNQGRFGYTF.